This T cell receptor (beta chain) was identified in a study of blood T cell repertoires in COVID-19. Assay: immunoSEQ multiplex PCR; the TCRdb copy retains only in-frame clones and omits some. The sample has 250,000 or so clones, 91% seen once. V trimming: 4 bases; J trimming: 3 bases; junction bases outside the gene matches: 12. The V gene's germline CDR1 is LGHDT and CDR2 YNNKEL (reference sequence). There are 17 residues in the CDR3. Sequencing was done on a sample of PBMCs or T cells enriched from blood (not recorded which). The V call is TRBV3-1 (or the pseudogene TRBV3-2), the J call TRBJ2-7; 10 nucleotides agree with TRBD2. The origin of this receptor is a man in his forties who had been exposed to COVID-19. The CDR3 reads CASSRPGALAGNYEQYF. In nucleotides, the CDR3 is TGTGCCAGCAGCCGACCCGGGGCACTAGCGGGAAACTACGAGCAGTACTTC.